This T cell receptor beta chain was identified during a study of cytomegalovirus exposure and HLA in healthy donors. Study-wide results and limits: Most subjects' HLA-A and HLA-B alleles were reportedly predicted from TCR beta sequences. When a later analysis compared HLA-associated TCR beta chains with equally common others, the HLA-associated chains turned out to be more clonally expanded and to have lower generation probabilities. For most TCR beta V segments, an earlier analysis put the productive rate at about 90% or about 30% of the time.

The PCR employed 60 Vbeta primers together with 13 Jbeta primers. Sequenced by immunoSEQ multiplex PCR; TCRdb stores in-frame clones only, minus some. The data contain about 190,000 clones, 85% to 90% of them singletons. On this clone: Its antigen remains unknown.

In germline, CDR1 is SGHNT, CDR2 YYREEE (reference sequence). The V and J ends lost 2 bases and 2 bases respectively, with 8 bases between them. The CDR3 runs 15 residues. The chain has TRBV5-4 and TRBJ2-6; D is ambiguous. The TCR was taken from a woman between 18 and 29 years old in good health and CMV-seronegative. Material for sequencing was PBMCs. In DNA form, the CDR3 reads TGTGCCAGCAGCTTCCGAGTGACTGGGGCCAACGTCCTGACTTTC. It codes for CASSFRVTGANVLTF.